A selection of T cell receptor beta chains follows, all from one sample in a study of T cell responses to AZD1222 COVID-19 vaccine. TCRdb's copy holds only in-frame clones and misses some; the assay was immunoSEQ multiplex PCR. The sample records 190,000 or so clones, roughly 92% being singletons. The material was peripheral blood, obtained 28 days after the second AZD1222 dose. The source of these receptors is an adult who received the AZD1222 COVID-19 vaccine. The CDR3 runs from the conserved cysteine through the conserved F or W. D genes are given only for firm matches. The size entry is marked missing in some rows and otherwise reads once, few, many or a size class.

j_call clone_size d_call v_call cdr3_nt cdr3_aa
TRBJ1-3 NA NA TRBV7-2 TGTGCCAGCAGCTTCCAGGGCCCTGGAAACACCATATATTTT CASSFQGPGNTIYF
TRBJ1-3 NA NA TRBV4-1 TGCGCCAGCAGCCAACTTTCCTTTAGCCTCGGAAACACCATATATTTT CASSQLSFSLGNTIYF
TRBJ2-5 NA NA TRBV2 TGTGCCAGCAGTGAAGTCCGGTCAGGGAAAGAGACCCAGTACTTC CASSEVRSGKETQYF
TRBJ1-5 NA TRBD1 TRBV7-8 TGTGCCAGCAGCACCCGGGACAGGATAGTCAATCAGCCCCAGCATTTT CASSTRDRIVNQPQHF
TRBJ2-7 NA NA TRBV28 TGTGCCAGCAGTTCTGGGACCAGGTCCATCGAGCAGTACTTC CASSSGTRSIEQYF
TRBJ1-2 NA NA TRBV9 TGTGCCAGCAGCCCAGTTGCGGCCTCTAACTATGGCTACACCTTC CASSPVAASNYGYTF
TRBJ1-6 NA TRBD1 TRBV28 TGTGCCAGCAGTATGTCAGGGGGCGCCTCCTATAATTCACCCCTCCACTTT CASSMSGGASYNSPLHF
TRBJ2-3 NA TRBD2 TRBV5-1 TGCGCCAGCAGCTTGGTCGGGAGGAACCCAGATACGCAGTATTTT CASSLVGRNPDTQYF
TRBJ2-7 NA NA TRBV27 TGTGCCAGCAGTCCAGCAGGTTCCCCACTCTACGAGCAGTACTTC CASSPAGSPLYEQYF
TRBJ2-1 NA NA TRBV7-3 TGTGCCAGCAGGTTCCGGGACCGCGGAAATGAGCAGTTCTTC CASRFRDRGNEQFF
TRBJ2-7 NA NA TRBV27 TGTGCCATTTCTCGAGAGGCCTGGGAGCAGTACTTC CAISREAWEQYF
TRBJ1-1 NA NA TRBV6-1 TGTGCCAGCAGTGAGACAGAGCTTCAAGCTTTCTTT CASSETELQAFF
TRBJ2-5 few NA TRBV19 TGTGCCAGTAGGATGACAGCCCAAGAGACCCAGTACTTC CASRMTAQETQYF
TRBJ2-7 NA NA TRBV28 TGTGCCAGCAGGTCAGGGGCCTACGAGCAGTACTTC CASRSGAYEQYF
TRBJ2-5 once TRBD1 TRBV12-3/TRBV12-4 TGTGCCAGCCGACAGGGAAAGACCCAGTACTTC CASRQGKTQYF
TRBJ1-5 NA NA TRBV2 TGTGCCAGCGCGACGGGCCGGGGCAATCAGCCCCAGCATTTT CASATGRGNQPQHF
TRBJ2-1 NA TRBD1 TRBV28 TGTGCCAGCAGAATCGGGGACAGAGTTGGGCAGTTCTTC CASRIGDRVGQFF
TRBJ1-5 NA NA TRBV28 TGTGCCAGCAGTTTAGCGACAGGATCGAATCAGCCCCAGCATTTT CASSLATGSNQPQHF
TRBJ1-2 few NA TRBV28 TGTGCCAGCAGTGGGCAGACCAAGTGGGGCTACACCTTC CASSGQTKWGYTF
TRBJ2-7 NA NA TRBV7-8 TGTGCCAGCAGCCACGACAGCTACGAGCAGTACTTC CASSHDSYEQYF
TRBJ1-5 NA NA TRBV6-1 TGTGCCAGCAGTGAGAGTGTGGGGTTCGATCAGCCCCAGCATTTT CASSESVGFDQPQHF
TRBJ2-7 NA NA TRBV2 TGTGCCAGCAGTGACAGCTCGAAGCAGTACTTC CASSDSSKQYF
TRBJ2-1 NA TRBD1 TRBV2 TGTGCCAGCAGTCAAACAGGGGCGGATGAGCAGTTCTTC CASSQTGADEQFF
TRBJ1-5 NA NA TRBV4-2 TGTGCCAGCAGCCAGCCAGGGGAGCCCCAGCATTTT CASSQPGEPQHF
TRBJ2-1 NA NA TRBV11-3 TGTGCCAGCCAAGGAAGTGACTCCCCCAGAAATGAGCAGTTCTTC CASQGSDSPRNEQFF
TRBJ2-1 NA TRBD2 TRBV7-2 TGTGCCAGCAGCCCGGCCAGGGCTCAGCGGGAGGGTTTCTACAATGAGCAGTTCTTC CASSPARAQREGFYNEQFF
TRBJ1-1 few TRBD1 TRBV12-3/TRBV12-4 TGTGCCAGCAGGGTGACAGGGTCGAGAGCTTTCTTT CASRVTGSRAFF
TRBJ1-2 NA NA TRBV5-1 TGCGCCAGCAGCTTGGTCACCGGGACCCACGGCTACACCTTC CASSLVTGTHGYTF
TRBJ1-2 NA NA TRBV3-1/TRBV3-2 TGTGCCAGCAGCCACAGGGATCATAGCGGAGGCTACACCTTC CASSHRDHSGGYTF
TRBJ1-3 NA NA TRBV30 TGTGCCTGGAGTAATATTGGAAACACCATATATTTT CAWSNIGNTIYF
TRBJ2-7 NA NA TRBV3-1/TRBV3-2 TGTGCCAGCAGCCAAGTAGGGGGCGAGCAGTACTTC CASSQVGGEQYF
TRBJ2-5 NA TRBD1 TRBV24-1 TGTGCCACCAGTGACCCTGGACAGGGGCGGGAGACCCAGTACTTC CATSDPGQGRETQYF
TRBJ1-2 NA NA TRBV29-1 TGCAGCGTTGGGTCCGACAACTATGGCTACACCTTC CSVGSDNYGYTF
TRBJ2-2 NA TRBD2 TRBV19 TGTGCCAGTAGTGTCGCTAGCGGAATCACCGGGGAGCTGTTTTTT CASSVASGITGELFF
TRBJ1-1 few NA TRBV2 TGTGCCACTTCGACGGGCGACACTGAAGCTTTCTTT CATSTGDTEAFF
TRBJ2-5 NA NA TRBV4-1 TGCGCCAGCAGCCAAGCCCTGTCCGGAGGGGAGACCCAGTACTTC CASSQALSGGETQYF
TRBJ1-2 once NA TRBV7-8 TGTGCCAGCAGCTTCGGGGGGTGGACGGGGGATCCTAACTATGGCTACACCTTC CASSFGGWTGDPNYGYTF
TRBJ2-1 NA TRBD1 TRBV7-8 TGTGCCAGCAGCTTATTTTCACAGGGGGTTCACAATGAGCAGTTCTTC CASSLFSQGVHNEQFF
TRBJ2-1 NA NA TRBV11-2 TGTGCCAGCAGCTTAGTAGATGAGCAGTTCTTC CASSLVDEQFF
TRBJ1-2 once NA TRBV5-1 TGCGCCAGCAGCTTGGCGGGGAACAGGGAGGGATATGGCTACACCTTC CASSLAGNREGYGYTF
TRBJ2-7 NA NA TRBV10-2 TGCGCCAGCAGTCAAGGACTTTACGAGCAGTACTTC CASSQGLYEQYF
TRBJ1-1 NA NA TRBV28 TGTGCCAGCAGTCCACTACAGGGATTTTGGACTGAAGCTTTCTTT CASSPLQGFWTEAFF
TRBJ1-1 NA TRBD1 TRBV7-2 TGTGCCAGCAGCCGGACAGGTTTCACGAACACTGAAGCTTTCTTT CASSRTGFTNTEAFF
TRBJ1-1 NA NA TRBV30 TGTGCCCTCCGCAGCGGAGTTGGGAAGAACACTGAAGCTTTCTTT CALRSGVGKNTEAFF
TRBJ2-7 once TRBD1 TRBV7-6 TGTGCCAGCAGCTTAGGGCGGGACAGGGGTCGCCAGGGCGAGCAGTACTTC CASSLGRDRGRQGEQYF
TRBJ2-7 once TRBD2 TRBV7-9 TGTGCCACTACCACGAGCGGGAGCTACGAGCAGTACTTC CATTTSGSYEQYF
TRBJ2-1 NA TRBD2 TRBV28 TGTGCCAGCACCGGGACTGGGGGAGCGGGAGACCCCTACAATGAGCAGTTCTTC CASTGTGGAGDPYNEQFF
TRBJ2-7 NA TRBD2 TRBV6-5 TGTGCCAGCAGGCCAGCGGGAGGCTGGGAGCAGTACTTC CASRPAGGWEQYF
TRBJ1-4 NA TRBD1 TRBV28 TGTGCCAGCAGCCACGGCGGGACAGGGGTTGAAAAACTGTTTTTT CASSHGGTGVEKLFF
TRBJ2-7 NA NA TRBV14 TGTGCCAGCAGCCCAGGGGCCTCTTCCCAAATTGAGTACTTC CASSPGASSQIEYF
TRBJ2-2 NA NA TRBV11-2 TGTGCCAGCAGCTCCTTTAACTCGAACACCGGGGAGCTGTTTTTT CASSSFNSNTGELFF
TRBJ1-5 NA TRBD1 TRBV19 TGTGCCAGTAGTGAGACAGGGGTCAATCAGCCCCAGCATTTT CASSETGVNQPQHF
TRBJ2-2 NA TRBD2 TRBV7-3 TGTGCCAGCAGCTTAACCTTGGCTAGCGGGACCGGGGAGCTGTTTTTT CASSLTLASGTGELFF
TRBJ2-7 NA NA TRBV5-6 TGTGCCAGCACCCAAAGAGGGGGTGTCCGGAGGGCCGAGCAGTACTTC CASTQRGGVRRAEQYF
TRBJ2-1 NA NA TRBV9 TGTGCCAGCAGCGTAGCTCTCAATCAGGGGATACAGAATGAGCAGTTCTTC CASSVALNQGIQNEQFF
TRBJ2-3 NA NA TRBV30 TGTGCCTGGAGTGTGTCCACAGATACGCAGTATTTT CAWSVSTDTQYF
TRBJ1-3 NA NA TRBV11-3 TGTGCCTCGCATCTGTTGTCTGGAAACACCATATATTTT CASHLLSGNTIYF
TRBJ2-7 few TRBD2 TRBV7-3 TGTGCCAGCAGCTTTGGGGGAGGGTACGAGCAGTACTTC CASSFGGGYEQYF
TRBJ1-1 NA NA TRBV19 TGTGTCTGTTCCCGGGGGGTCACTGAAGCTTTCTTT CVCSRGVTEAFF
TRBJ1-5 once NA TRBV4-1 TGCGCCAGCAGGGACGGGGACGGGCCCCAGCATTTT CASRDGDGPQHF